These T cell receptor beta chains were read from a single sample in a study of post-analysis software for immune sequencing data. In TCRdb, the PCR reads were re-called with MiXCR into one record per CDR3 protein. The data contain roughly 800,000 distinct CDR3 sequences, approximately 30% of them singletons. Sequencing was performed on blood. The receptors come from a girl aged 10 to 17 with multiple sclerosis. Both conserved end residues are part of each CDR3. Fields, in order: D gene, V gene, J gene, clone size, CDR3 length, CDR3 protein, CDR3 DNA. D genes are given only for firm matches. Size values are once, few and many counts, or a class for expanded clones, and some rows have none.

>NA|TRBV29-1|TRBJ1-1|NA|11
CEIRTNTEAFF
TGCGAAATTCGGACGAACACTGAAGCTTTCTTT
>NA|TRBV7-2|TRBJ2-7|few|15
CASSTYPARSYEQYF
TGTGCCAGCAGCACATACCCGGCTCGGTCCTACGAGCAGTACTTC
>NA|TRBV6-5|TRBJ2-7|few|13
CASSRPDNYEQYF
TGTGCCAGCAGCCGACCGGACAACTACGAGCAGTACTTC
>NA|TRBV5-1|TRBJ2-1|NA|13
CASSTGPNNEQFF
TGCGCCAGCAGCACAGGACCTAACAATGAGCAGTTCTTC
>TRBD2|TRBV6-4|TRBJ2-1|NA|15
CASSDMASGRAIRFF
TGTGCCAGCAGTGACATGGCTAGCGGGAGGGCCATTAGGTTCTTC
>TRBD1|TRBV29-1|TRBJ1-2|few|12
CSVGDRAGGYTF
TGCAGCGTTGGGGACAGGGCGGGTGGCTACACCTTC
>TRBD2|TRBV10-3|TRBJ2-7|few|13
CAISDPGRYEQYF
TGTGCCATCAGTGACCCCGGGAGGTACGAGCAGTACTTC
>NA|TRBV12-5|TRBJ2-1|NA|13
CASGWDTYNEQFF
TGTGCTAGTGGATGGGACACCTACAATGAGCAGTTCTTC
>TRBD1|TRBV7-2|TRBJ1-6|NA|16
CASSPSQGSIGSPLHF
TGTGCCAGCAGTCCATCACAGGGGAGTATCGGGTCACCCCTCCACTTT
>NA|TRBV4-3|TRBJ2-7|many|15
CASSQEISVSYEQYF
TGCGCCAGCAGCCAAGAAATCAGCGTCTCCTACGAGCAGTACTTC
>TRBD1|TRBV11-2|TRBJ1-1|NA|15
CASIRTGALNTEAFF
TGTGCCAGCATCAGGACAGGGGCGTTGAACACTGAAGCTTTCTTT
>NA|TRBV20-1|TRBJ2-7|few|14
CSASSGRDSYEQYF
TGCAGTGCTTCCTCGGGGCGGGACTCCTACGAGCAGTACTTC
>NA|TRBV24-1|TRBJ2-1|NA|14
CAASDSRAAWGQFF
TGTGCCGCCAGTGATTCCCGGGCCGCCTGGGGGCAGTTCTTC
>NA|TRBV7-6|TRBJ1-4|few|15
CASSREAGDQEKLFF
TGTGCCAGCAGCCGCGAGGCGGGAGATCAGGAAAAACTGTTTTTT
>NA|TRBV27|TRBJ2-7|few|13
CASSLGLAGEQYF
TGTGCCAGCAGTTTAGGGCTAGCAGGCGAGCAGTACTTC